Listed below are T cell receptor beta chains from one sample, sequenced in a study of monozygotic twins with inflammatory bowel disease. TCRdb reprocessed the 5' RACE reads, with one entry per CDR3 protein and no DNA. The sample has about 140,000 distinct CDR3 sequences. Material: blood. Receptor source: a human donor with ulcerative colitis or Crohn's disease, or a healthy co-twin of an affected twin (not recorded which). The CDR3 runs from the conserved cysteine through the conserved F or W.

TRBJ2-7,TRBV18,CASSRPGHPYEQYF
TRBJ1-3,TRBV9,CASSVAGTGNTIYF
TRBJ2-3,TRBV7-6,CASTPAAAGSDTQYF
TRBJ2-7,TRBV29-1,CSVLDTITLMSYEQYF
TRBJ1-5,TRBV5-1,CASSLGQGGQPQHF
TRBJ2-5,TRBV12-3/TRBV12-4,CASNDRQFQETQYF
TRBJ1-1,TRBV13,CASSLLGGETEAFF
TRBJ2-1,TRBV20-1,CSARDARQGMVGEQFF
TRBJ2-2,TRBV5-6,CASSLGGIYTGELFF
TRBJ1-5,TRBV6-1,CASSRTQGFGQPQHF
TRBJ2-1,TRBV6-5,CASSYRQNEQFF
TRBJ2-7,TRBV6-5,CASSYSIEGVPYEQYF
TRBJ2-3,TRBV5-5,CASSLHPAGTLPDTQYF
TRBJ2-1,TRBV24-1,CATSDQTGYNEQFF
TRBJ2-7,TRBV20-1,CSARDQELAGREQYF
TRBJ2-1,TRBV27,CASSLPGTGIYNEQFF
TRBJ1-1,TRBV18,CATLRLDRGQNTEAFF
TRBJ2-4,TRBV4-2,CASPPRDREQALAKNIQYF
TRBJ1-4,TRBV5-4,CASSLSTGSSEKLFF
TRBJ1-6,TRBV28,CASSLKVTVSRSPLHF
TRBJ2-3,TRBV5-1,CASTERALSTDTQYF
TRBJ2-7,TRBV7-7,CASSLLAGTAYEQYF
TRBJ1-6,TRBV7-2,CASSLSPTVRNSPLHF
TRBJ2-3,TRBV5-1,CASSLEDDTQYF
TRBJ2-4,TRBV4-3,CASSQKPGDGDIQYF
TRBJ2-1,TRBV10-3,CAISDRTSYNEQFF
TRBJ2-5,TRBV29-1,CSVVGRGRETQYF
TRBJ2-1,TRBV3-1,CASSQSYNEQFF
TRBJ2-7,TRBV11-2,CASSLNQGAVEYEQYF
TRBJ2-3,TRBV9,CASSFRVFRGTDTQYF
TRBJ1-2,TRBV7-8,CASSTQGNGGYTF
TRBJ2-7,TRBV18,CASSPINTGLYYEQYF
TRBJ2-3,TRBV5-5,CASSLGGITDTQYF
TRBJ2-3,TRBV20-1,CSARLAGVRADTQYF
TRBJ1-6,TRBV20-1,CSARDALSPLHF
TRBJ2-7,TRBV11-2,CASSLDRAYHEQYF
TRBJ1-2,TRBV20-1,CSAGDRVGYGYTF
TRBJ2-7,TRBV21-1,CASSKVGTGGAEQYF
TRBJ2-5,TRBV29-1,CSAGQEETQYF
TRBJ1-1,TRBV13,CASSYFTEAFF
TRBJ2-1,TRBV11-2,CASSLAGGGVYNEQFF
TRBJ2-3,TRBV6-1,CASSDLLSTDTQYF